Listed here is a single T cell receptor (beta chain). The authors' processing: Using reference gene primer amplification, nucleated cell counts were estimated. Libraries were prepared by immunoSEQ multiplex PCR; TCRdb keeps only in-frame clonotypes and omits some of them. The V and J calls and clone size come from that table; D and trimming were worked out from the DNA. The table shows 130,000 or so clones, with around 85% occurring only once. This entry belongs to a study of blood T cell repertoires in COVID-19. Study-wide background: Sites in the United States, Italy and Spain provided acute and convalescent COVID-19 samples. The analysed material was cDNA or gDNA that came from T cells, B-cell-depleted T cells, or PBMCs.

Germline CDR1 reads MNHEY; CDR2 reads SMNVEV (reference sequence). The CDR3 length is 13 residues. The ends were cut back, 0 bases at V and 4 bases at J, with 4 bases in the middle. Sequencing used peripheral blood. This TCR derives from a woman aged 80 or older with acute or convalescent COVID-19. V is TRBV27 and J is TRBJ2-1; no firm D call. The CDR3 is CASSLSEYNEQFF. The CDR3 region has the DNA TGTGCCAGCAGTTTATCGGAGTACAATGAGCAGTTCTTC.